This entry lists 21 T cell receptor beta chains sequenced from one sample in a study of cytomegalovirus exposure and HLA in healthy donors. PCR involved 60 Vbeta and 13 Jbeta primers. Method: immunoSEQ multiplex PCR; TCRdb's copy keeps in-frame clones and lacks some. The sample holds roughly 150,000 clones, over 75% seen once. The sample consisted of PBMCs. The receptor set was obtained from a male donor in good health and CMV-seronegative.

V usage is TRBV20-1 and J usage is TRBJ2-3, with D uncertain. V lost 5 bases, J lost 5 bases, and 8 bases lay in between. The CDR3 runs to 11 residues. Germline assignment: CDR1 DFQATT and CDR2 SNEGSKA (reference sequence). CDR3 sequence: CSALTGDTQYF. The CDR3 DNA is TGCAGTGCTTTAACGGGAGATACGCAGTATTTT.

This chain joins TRBV2 and TRBJ2-5, with unresolved D. Germline CDR1 and CDR2: SNHLY and FYNNEI. The length of the CDR3 is 15 residues. V was clipped by 6 bases and J by 2 bases, with 16 bases between them. CDR3: CASRLAPVRQETQYF. CDR3 bases: TGTGCCAGCAGGCTTGCTCCAGTCCGACAAGAGACCCAGTACTTC. The variable domain in full, with the rest retrieved from reference TRBV2 and TRBJ2-5, is EPEVTQTPSHQVTQMGQEVILRCVPISNHLYFYWYRQILGQKVEFLVSFYNNEISEKSEIFDDQFSVERPDGSNFTLKIRSTKLEDSAMYFCASRLAPVRQETQYFGPGTRLLVL.

The V and J genes are TRBV7-6 and TRBJ2-7; 8 bases line up with TRBD1. V lost 2 bases and J lost 6; bases outside the gene matches: 9. This CDR3 region has 15 residues. Germline-derived CDR1 and CDR2 are SGHVS and FNYEAQ. CDR3 sequence reads: CASSLTGGVGGEQYF. CDR3 in DNA: TGTGCCAGCAGCTTAACAGGGGGTGTGGGTGGCGAGCAGTACTTC.

The genes are TRBV10-1 and TRBJ2-3, with 7 bases identical to TRBD2. The CDR3 runs 16 residues. In germline, CDR1 is WNHNN, CDR2 SYGVQD (reference sequence). Unmatched junction bases numbered 10, after V lost 5 bases and J lost 2 bases. The CDR3 is CASSYGGEGFTDTQYF. CDR3 bases: TGCGCCAGCAGTTATGGGGGGGAAGGTTTCACAGATACGCAGTATTTT.

The CDR3 DNA reads as TGCAGCGCCTCACGGCACAGGGGACCAGAAGGAAACATTCAGTACTTC. It translates to CSASRHRGPEGNIQYF. V gene TRBV29-1 combines with J gene TRBJ2-4; 7 bases align to TRBD1. The ends lost 7 bases at V and 6 bases at J; junction bases unmatched: 18. Per the germline V gene, CDR1 is SQVTM and CDR2 is ANQGSEA. The CDR3 has 16 residues. Variable domain in full (rest from reference TRBV29-1 and TRBJ2-4): SAVISQKPSRDICQRGTSLTIQCQVDSQVTMMFWYRQQPGQSLTLIATANQGSEATYESGFVIDKFPISRPNLTFSTLTVSNMSPEDSSIYLCSASRHRGPEGNIQYFGAGTRLSVL.

V is TRBV4-3 and J is TRBJ2-5; weak D call: TRBD2 (6 bases). V was clipped by 0 bases and J by 7 bases, with 9 bases between them. The CDR3 length is 13 residues. Germline CDR1 and CDR2: LGHNA and YSLEER. CDR3 nucleotide sequence: TGCGCCAGCAGCCAAGAGGGGCGGGGGACCCAGTACTTC. Amino acid sequence: CASSQEGRGTQYF.

The V and J genes are TRBV19 and TRBJ1-1; D ambiguous. The length of the CDR3 is 15 residues. The germline V gene has CDR1 LNHDA and CDR2 SQIVND (reference sequence). Trimming removed 7 bases at V and 0 bases at J, with 15 bases between. As DNA, the CDR3 is TGTGCCAGTAAAAATGGAGAGGCAATGAACACTGAAGCTTTCTTT. It specifies CASKNGEAMNTEAFF. The full variable domain, with the rest looked up from reference TRBV19 and TRBJ1-1, is DGGITQSPKYLFRKEGQNVTLSCEQNLNHDAMYWYRQDPGQGLRLIYYSQIVNDFQKGDIAEGYSVSREKKESFPLTVTSAQKNPTAFYLCASKNGEAMNTEAFFGQGTRLTVV.

The V and J genes are TRBV28 and TRBJ1-2; maybe TRBD1 (6 bases). The V gene's germline CDR1 is MDHEN and CDR2 SYDVKM. The CDR3 consists of 14 residues. The V and J ends lost 11 bases and 5 bases respectively, with 21 bases between them. The DNA for the CDR3 is TGTGCCCACTGCCCTCCGGACAGCCTTTATGGCTACACCTTC. Protein sequence: CAHCPPDSLYGYTF.

The V and J genes are TRBV30 and TRBJ2-7; 9 bases line up with TRBD1. Germline V gene lookup returns CDR1 GTSNPN and CDR2 SVGIG (reference sequence). V dropped 8 bases and J dropped 6; count of bases not matched to a gene: 8. This CDR3 contains 12 residues. Here the CDR3 DNA reads TGTGCCGGGGGACAGGGTGGCCCCGAGCAGTACTTC. Its translation: CAGGQGGPEQYF.

This clone was observed a few times. The V call is TRBV9, the J call TRBJ1-4; TRBD1 might be the D (6 bases). Deletions cut 4 bases from V and 8 bases from J, with 15 bases between. Germline CDR1 and CDR2: SGDLS and YYNGEE. This CDR3 has 14 residues. The CDR3 loop is CASSPDPGQEKLFF. The CDR3 region has the DNA TGTGCCAGCAGCCCCGACCCGGGACAAGAAAAACTGTTTTTT. Variable domain in full (rest from reference TRBV9 and TRBJ1-4): DSGVTQTPKHLITATGQRVTLRCSPRSGDLSVYWYQQSLDQGLQFLIQYYNGEERAKGNILERFSAQQFPDLHSELNLSSLELGDSALYFCASSPDPGQEKLFFGSGTQLSVL.

The rearrangement uses TRBV6-5 and TRBJ2-3, with 9 positions matching TRBD2. Per germline, CDR1 MNHEY and CDR2 SVGAGI. V lost 0 bases to trimming and J lost 6 bases; unmatched junction nucleotides: 7. The CDR3 consists of 16 residues. The chain's CDR3 is CASSYSSREGGDTQYF. The CDR3, as DNA: TGTGCCAGCAGTTACTCGTCGCGGGAGGGTGGGGATACGCAGTATTTT.

The genes are TRBV7-8 and TRBJ2-7; 7 positions agree with TRBD1. V lost 1 base and J lost 3; bases outside the gene matches: 6. There are 15 residues in the CDR3. Per germline, CDR1 SGHVS and CDR2 FQNEAQ. CDR3 protein: CASSLGRGTDYEQYF. CDR3 DNA: TGTGCCAGCAGCTTAGGAAGAGGGACAGACTACGAGCAGTACTTC.

CDR3 sequence reads: CASSPGTDYNEQFF. CDR3 in DNA: TGCGCCAGCAGCCCCGGGACAGATTACAATGAGCAGTTCTTC. V usage is TRBV5-1 and J usage is TRBJ2-1; TRBD1 aligns across 7 bases. Germline CDR1 is SGHRS and CDR2 is YFSETQ. The CDR3 loop spans 14 amino acids. V lost 4 bases, J lost 4 bases, and 5 bases stayed unmatched.

This clone has only one observation. The chain joins TRBV30 to TRBJ2-7; 8 nucleotides agree with TRBD2. This CDR3 contains 13 residues. Looked up from germline, CDR1 is GTSNPN and CDR2 is SVGIG (reference sequence). This chain's CDR3 is CDQSQREPHEQYF. The CDR3 coding sequence is TGTGACCAATCACAGCGGGAGCCCCACGAGCAGTACTTC.

The chain combines TRBV12-5 with TRBJ2-7, with D maybe TRBD2 (6 bases). Germline V gene sequence: CDR1 LGHNT, CDR2 FRNRAP. This CDR3 has 10 amino acids. CDR3 DNA: TGTGGCGGAGGGCCCCACGAGCAGTACTTC. Residues: CGGGPHEQYF.

The rearrangement joins TRBV21-1 to TRBJ1-1; the table calls TRBD1, which could not be checked here. TRBV21-1 is annotated as a pseudogene. This CDR3 comprises 14 residues. CDR3 coding DNA: TGTGCCAGCAGCACTAACAGGGGGCTTACTGAAGCTTTCTTT. It encodes CASSTNRGLTEAFF.

The rearrangement joins TRBV5-4 to TRBJ2-3; D not certain. V was pared by 0 bases and J by 6 bases, with 11 bases between. The V gene's germline CDR1 is SGHNT and CDR2 YYREEE (reference sequence). The CDR3 contains 14 residues. The CDR3 protein is CASSLAFQQDTQYF. The CDR3 bases are TGTGCCAGCAGCTTGGCCTTTCAACAGGATACGCAGTATTTT. Using reference TRBV5-4 and TRBJ2-3 for the parts outside the CDR3, the full variable domain is ETGVTQSPTHLIKTRGQQVTLRCSSQSGHNTVSWYQQALGQGPQFIFQYYREEENGRGNFPPRFSGLQFPNYSSELNVNALELDDSALYLCASSLAFQQDTQYFGPGTRLTVL.

CDR3 sequence (DNA): TGTGCCAGCAGCTTCCTTGGACAGGGGGCGAACTATGGCTACACCTTC. Its protein product is CASSFLGQGANYGYTF. The chain has TRBV27 and TRBJ1-2; TRBD1 aligns across 11 bases. The V and J ends lost 6 bases and 2 bases, in that order; junction bases with no gene match: 8. This CDR3 contains 16 residues. Germline assignment: CDR1 MNHEY and CDR2 SMNVEV (reference sequence).

The chain combines TRBV4-2 with TRBJ1-2; possible D gene TRBD1, 6 bases. The CDR3 is made up of 14 amino acids. The germline CDR1 and CDR2 sequences are LGHNA and YNFKEQ. V lost 2 bases and J lost 4, with 11 bases in between. The DNA of the CDR3 is TGTGCCAGCAGCCAACTAGGGGACACCTATGGCTACACCTTC. This codes for CASSQLGDTYGYTF.

The CDR3 DNA reads TGTGCCAGCAGCCATGGGACTTCCACTGAAGCTTTCTTT. Its protein product is CASSHGTSTEAFF. The chain is built from TRBV7-2 and TRBJ1-1; TRBD1 might be the D (5 bases). V lost 5 bases and J lost 4, with 11 bases in between. This CDR3 has 13 residues. Germline V lookup: CDR1 SGHTA, CDR2 FQGNSA.

This chain uses TRBV6-1 with TRBJ2-1, with 7 bases that match TRBD2. With V trimmed by 4 bases and J by 6 bases, 3 bases remained unmatched. Germline V CDR1 and CDR2: MNHNS, SASEGT. The CDR3 has 13 amino acids. CDR3 in amino acids: CASSAGTINEQFF. The DNA for the CDR3 is TGTGCCAGCAGTGCTGGGACTATCAATGAGCAGTTCTTC.